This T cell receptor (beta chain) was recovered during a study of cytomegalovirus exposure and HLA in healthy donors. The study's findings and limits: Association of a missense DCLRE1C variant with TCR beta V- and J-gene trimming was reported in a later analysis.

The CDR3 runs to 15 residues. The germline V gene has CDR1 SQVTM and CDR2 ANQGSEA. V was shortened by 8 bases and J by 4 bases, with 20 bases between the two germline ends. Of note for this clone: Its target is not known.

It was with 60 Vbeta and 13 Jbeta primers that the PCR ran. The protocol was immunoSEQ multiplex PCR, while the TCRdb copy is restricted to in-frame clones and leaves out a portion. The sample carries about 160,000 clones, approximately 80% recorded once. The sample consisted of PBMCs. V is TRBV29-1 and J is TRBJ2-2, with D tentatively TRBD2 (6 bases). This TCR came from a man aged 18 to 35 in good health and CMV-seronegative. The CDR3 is CSSLGGEGTTGELFF. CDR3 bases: TGCAGCTCCCTGGGGGGAGAGGGGACCACCGGGGAGCTGTTTTTT.